This TCR beta chain appears in the sequencing data of a study of human T cells and chemical hapten exposure. This clonotype occurred a few times. The time point: patch test 1, 2 weeks after DPC sensitization. Treatment described: therapeutic diphenylcyclopropenone sensitization with weekly scalp DPC. It was from unfractionated whole blood that total RNA was extracted. MiXCR was run by TCRdb on the RACE reads, yielding one entry per CDR3 protein. Of 180,000 or so distinct CDR3 sequences in the sample, approximately 14% are singletons; the top ten hold less than 2%. V dropped 2 bases and J dropped 1; count of bases not matched to a gene: 1. CDR1 is DFQATT and CDR2 is SNEGSKA in the germline V gene (reference sequence). The CDR3 length is 14 residues.

The gene calls are TRBV20-1 and TRBJ2-2; 7 positions match TRBD2. The sequence came from a woman in her twenties or thirties with alopecia areata. Some clones in this sample may be carry-over from other donors' samples. Here the sequenced sample was whole blood, taken in connection with sensitization to the hapten diphenylcyclopropenone (DPC). CDR3 sequence (DNA): TGCAGTGCTAGACTAGCGGAGAACACCGGGGAGCTGTTTTTT. It is translated as CSARLAENTGELFF.